These 24 T cell receptor beta chains came from one sample sequenced in a study of T-cell reconstitution after alpha-beta-depleted transplantation in children. The TCRbeta library incorporated unique molecular identifiers. MiXCR, applied by TCRdb to the PCR reads, yields one record per CDR3 protein. The data contain 250,000 to 350,000 distinct CDR3 sequences, 9.5% to 10% of them seen just once; the ten biggest clones take up roughly a tenth. The sequencing here drew on PBMCs from the stem cell graft donor, taken from the stem cell graft. Receptor source: a human donor who donated a stem cell graft to a child with SCID.

This clonotype came up a few times. One end of the junction varies from germline; a read error may be responsible. The chain carries TRBV11-2 and TRBJ2-5; possibly TRBD2 for D (5 bases). This CDR3 has 15 residues. Germline V lookup: CDR1 SGHAT, CDR2 FQNNGV. The DNA of the CDR3 is TGTGCCAGCAGCTTCCGCGGACTGTACCAAGAGACCCAGTATTTC. Its translation: CASSFRGLYQETQYF.

The V and J genes are TRBV19 and TRBJ2-7; D is possibly TRBD1 or TRBD2 (5 bases each). With 6 bases removed from V and 3 bases from J, the gap between germline ends came to 18 bases. The CDR3 sequence is 15 residues long. The germline gives CDR1 LNHDA, CDR2 SQIVND (reference sequence). CDR3 sequence (DNA): TGTGCCAGTAGCCCGGCGGGCAGGGTAATCTACGAGCAGTACTTC. Translation: CASSPAGRVIYEQYF.

A few counts support this clonotype. The J gene is TRBJ2-7, the V gene TRBV19; D is possibly TRBD1 or TRBD2 (5 bases each). This CDR3 comprises 19 residues. Trimming removed 3 bases at V and 2 bases at J, with 26 bases between. Germline V gene lookup returns CDR1 LNHDA and CDR2 SQIVND (reference sequence). The CDR3 is CASSIYLVKGPRLAYEQYF. In DNA, the CDR3 is TGTGCCAGTAGTATTTATCTTGTGAAGGGACCGAGGCTGGCCTACGAGCAGTACTTC. The variable domain in full, completed from reference TRBV19 and TRBJ2-7, reads DGGITQSPKYLFRKEGQNVTLSCEQNLNHDAMYWYRQDPGQGLRLIYYSQIVNDFQKGDIAEGYSVSREKKESFPLTVTSAQKNPTAFYLCASSIYLVKGPRLAYEQYFGPGTRLTVT.

V gene TRBV9 combines with J gene TRBJ1-2; no clear D. V lost 3 bases to trimming and J lost 8 bases, with 8 bases between them. The germline CDR1 and CDR2 sequences are SGDLS and YYNGEE. This CDR3 has 11 residues. The CDR3, as DNA: TGTGCCAGCAGCGCGAGGACCGGCTACACCTTC. Translated, it gives CASSARTGYTF. Drawing the rest from reference TRBV9 and TRBJ1-2, the complete variable domain is DSGVTQTPKHLITATGQRVTLRCSPRSGDLSVYWYQQSLDQGLQFLIQYYNGEERAKGNILERFSAQQFPDLHSELNLSSLELGDSALYFCASSARTGYTFGSGTRLTVV.

The chain carries TRBV12-3 or TRBV12-4 and TRBJ2-3; D unclear. This CDR3 is built from 14 residues. Deletions cut 5 bases from V and 4 bases from J, with 13 bases between. As DNA, the CDR3 is TGTGCCAGCAGTCCGTCCGGAGCGCCAGATACGCAGTATTTT. It encodes CASSPSGAPDTQYF.

This clonotype came up a few times. The V gene is TRBV7-2, the J gene TRBJ2-2; D possibly uses TRBD1 or TRBD2 (6 bases each). From germline, CDR1 is SGHTA and CDR2 FQGNSA. V lost 4 bases to trimming and J lost 5 bases, with 14 bases between them. The CDR3 totals 15 residues. This CDR3 is CASSSLGGGTGELFF. As DNA, the CDR3 is TGTGCCAGCAGCTCTCTGGGGGGCGGAACCGGGGAGCTGTTTTTT.

The gene calls are TRBV12-3 or TRBV12-4 and TRBJ1-2, with a possible D match to TRBD1 (5 bases). CDR3 length equals 18 residues. V lost 5 bases to trimming and J lost 1 base, with 23 bases between them. CDR3 nucleotide sequence: TGTGCCAGCAGTCTCGGGACTCCCTCCGAAGTGGATAACTATGGCTACACCTTC. This encodes CASSLGTPSEVDNYGYTF.

This clonotype was counted ten times or more. The chain has TRBV3-1 and TRBJ2-7, with TRBD1 matching 11 bases. CDR3 length: 17 amino acids. The V gene's germline CDR1 is LGHDT and CDR2 YNNKEL (reference sequence). The V gene end was trimmed by 1 base and the J gene end by 4 bases; junction bases not matched to a gene: 9. This chain's CDR3 is CASSQAQDRGRLYEQYF. The CDR3 coding sequence is TGTGCCAGCAGCCAAGCTCAGGACAGGGGGCGCTTATACGAGCAGTACTTC.

This clonotype was seen repeatedly, ten times or more. The chain is built from TRBV28 and TRBJ2-4; D is perhaps TRBD2 (6 bases). The ends were cut back, 7 bases at V and 4 bases at J, with 17 bases in the middle. This CDR3 spans 15 amino acids. Germline V CDR1 and CDR2: MDHEN, SYDVKM. CDR3 nucleotides: TGTGCCAGCACCCCGTCTCAAGGAGGGAAAAACATTCAGTACTTC. This encodes CASTPSQGGKNIQYF.

The chain uses TRBV11-1 and TRBJ2-5, with TRBD2 as a possible D gene (6 bases). Trimming stripped 4 bases from V and 5 bases from J, with 26 bases between. The CDR3 is 18 amino acids. Germline CDR1 SGHAT, CDR2 FQDESV (reference sequence). The CDR3 DNA follows: TGTGCCAGCAGCTCACGAGGATGGGAAGCTCGGGGGTTGGAGACCCAGTACTTC. This gives the protein CASSSRGWEARGLETQYF.

The sample holds a few counts of this clonotype. The rearrangement uses TRBV28 and TRBJ2-1; 8 bases are shared with TRBD2. V dropped 5 bases and J dropped 6; count of bases not matched to a gene: 6. The germline CDR1 and CDR2 sequences are MDHEN and SYDVKM. The CDR3 spans 14 residues. CDR3 DNA sequence: TGTGCCAGCAGTCCGGGGGGGGGCCTCAATGAGCAGTTCTTC. Protein: CASSPGGGLNEQFF.

There are many counts of this clonotype. The rearrangement joins TRBV6-5 to TRBJ2-1; the match to TRBD2 covers 7 bases. This CDR3 region has 14 residues. Germline CDR1 reads MNHEY; CDR2 reads SVGAGI. J was trimmed by 3 bases and V by 5 bases; bases with no gene match: 4. The CDR3 region is CASSLAGVYNEQFF. CDR3 nucleotide sequence: TGTGCCAGCAGTCTTGCGGGGGTCTACAATGAGCAGTTCTTC.

CDR3 region: CASSQVGSISPLHF. CDR3 sequence (DNA): TGCGCCAGCAGCCAAGTTGGTAGTATTTCACCCCTCCACTTT. The genes are TRBV4-1 and TRBJ1-6; D unresolved. Trimming left V 1 base short and J 9 bases short, with 10 bases between. The CDR3 consists of 14 residues. CDR1 MGHRA and CDR2 YSYEKL come from the germline V gene.

This sequence joins TRBV20-1 and TRBJ2-5; a weak D match, TRBD1 (5 bases). CDR3 length equals 14 residues. Per germline, CDR1 DFQATT and CDR2 SNEGSKA (reference sequence). V lost 0 bases to trimming and J lost 5 bases, with 13 bases between them. In DNA, the CDR3 is TGCAGTGCTAGAGAAGGGGTCTGGGCGGAGACCCAGTACTTC. Translated: CSAREGVWAETQYF.

This clonotype was observed a few times. This sequence joins TRBV12-3 or TRBV12-4 and TRBJ1-1, with TRBD1 identical over 7 bases. Trimming at V came to 7 bases and at J to 4 bases, leaving 6 bases not matched to a gene. This CDR3 contains 13 residues. The CDR3 DNA reads TGTGCCAGCAAAACAGGGGAGGCCACTGAAGCTTTCTTT. The encoded protein is CASKTGEATEAFF.

The chain has TRBV5-5 and TRBJ1-4; no definite D call. This CDR3 spans 16 amino acids. Trimming pared 4 bases from V and 5 bases from J, leaving 18 bases between. CDR1 and CDR2 from the germline V gene are SGHKS and YYEKEE (reference sequence). The CDR3 nucleotides are TGTGCCAGCAGCCTAGCTGCAGCAACGATAAATGAAAAACTGTTTTTT. Translation gives CASSLAAATINEKLFF.

Ten or more counts support this clonotype. V usage is TRBV20-1 and J usage is TRBJ1-2, with D possibly TRBD1 on 5 matching bases. Per the germline V gene, CDR1 is DFQATT and CDR2 is SNEGSKA (reference sequence). Deletions cut 3 bases from V and 3 bases from J, with 17 bases between. This CDR3 comprises 15 residues. CDR3 nucleotides: TGCAGTGCTAGGGGGTCGCAGGGAAAGCACTATGGCTACACCTTC. It translates to CSARGSQGKHYGYTF.

This clonotype has ten or more counts. The chain links TRBV2 to TRBJ2-4, with a tentative D call TRBD1 (6 bases). V shed 4 bases and J shed 3 bases, with 13 bases lying between them. Per germline, CDR1 SNHLY and CDR2 FYNNEI. The CDR3 extends over 15 amino acids. As DNA, the CDR3 is TGTGCCAGCAGTGCGGGCAGGGGTTACAAAAACATTCAGTACTTC. Protein product: CASSAGRGYKNIQYF.

This rearrangement joins TRBV5-5 to TRBJ2-5, with 7 bases fitting TRBD2. Looked up from germline, CDR1 is SGHKS and CDR2 is YYEKEE (reference sequence). The trim removed 0 bases at V and 2 bases at J, leaving 4 bases unmatched. The CDR3 sequence is 15 residues long. In DNA form, the CDR3 reads TGTGCCAGCAGCTTGGTTCCAGCGGGGCAAGAGACCCAGTACTTC. This gives the protein CASSLVPAGQETQYF. Looking up the rest from reference TRBV5-5 and TRBJ2-5 gives the full variable domain: DAGVTQSPTHLIKTRGQQVTLRCSPISGHKSVSWYQQVLGQGPQFIFQYYEKEERGRGNFPDRFSARQFPNYSSELNVNALLLGDSALYLCASSLVPAGQETQYFGPGTRLLVL.

This clonotype occurred many times. The chain recombines TRBV12-3 or TRBV12-4 with TRBJ2-7, with D unclear. The CDR3 totals 14 residues. Trimming left V 1 base short and J 6 bases short, with 13 bases between. CDR3 coding DNA: TGTGCCAGCAGTTTAGGGGATCTAGGGCTCGAGCAGTACTTC. Amino acids: CASSLGDLGLEQYF.

This clonotype showed up many times. The chain couples TRBV27 to TRBJ2-4; the D call may be TRBD1 or TRBD2 (5 bases each). The length of the CDR3 is 14 residues. V shed 7 bases and J shed 3 bases, with 13 bases lying between them. CDR1 and CDR2 (germline): MNHEY, SMNVEV (reference sequence). This CDR3 reads CASNSRDGKNIQYF. The DNA of the CDR3 is TGTGCCAGCAATTCTCGGGACGGCAAAAACATTCAGTACTTC.

The rearrangement links TRBV5-1 to TRBJ2-7; D might be TRBD1 or TRBD2, each matching 6 bases. Trimming pared 0 bases from V and 5 bases from J, leaving 15 bases between. The CDR3 runs 15 residues. CDR1 is SGHRS, CDR2 YFSETQ, per germline. CDR3 residues: CASSLESRGADEQYF. DNA for the CDR3: TGCGCCAGCAGCTTGGAAAGTAGGGGGGCCGACGAGCAGTACTTC.

The table lists this clonotype with a few counts. V gene TRBV9 combines with J gene TRBJ2-1; TRBD2 aligns across 7 bases. Germline assignment: CDR1 SGDLS and CDR2 YYNGEE. CDR3 length equals 13 residues. The junction had 7 bases not matched to a gene; V was cut back by 3 bases and J by 10 bases. The CDR3 DNA follows: TGTGCCAGCAGCGGGGCCGGGGGGTACGAGCAGTTCTTC. Protein product: CASSGAGGYEQFF.

The V gene is TRBV25-1, the J gene TRBJ2-1; 10 positions match TRBD2. The CDR3 consists of 16 residues. Germline CDR1 MGHDK, CDR2 SYGVNS. Losses at the gene ends were 1 base for V and 5 bases for J; bases not matched to a gene: 5. CDR3 residues: CASSELSGGANNEQFF. As DNA, the CDR3 is TGTGCCAGCAGTGAATTGAGCGGGGGGGCGAACAATGAGCAGTTCTTC.